This T cell receptor beta chain was captured in a study of blood T cell repertoires in COVID-19. Study background: Sources were T cells, B-cell-depleted T cells, or PBMCs; the material itself was cDNA or gDNA.

The CDR3 runs 16 residues. The J segment lost 0 bases and the V segment lost 1 base, leaving 0 bases of the junction unmatched. Germline loops: CDR1 SGHVS, CDR2 FNYEAQ. In its sample, this clone was seen many times. Original analysis: Estimates of nucleated cell counts were drawn from the amplification of reference gene primers. TCRdb keeps only in-frame clones here, not all; method: immunoSEQ multiplex PCR. D and trimming were read from the DNA, whereas the V and J calls and clone size are those reported in that table. Among more than 150,000 clones listed, around 83% were seen once. Material: peripheral blood. The chain uses TRBV7-6 and TRBJ2-2, with 9 nucleotides matching TRBD2. The sequence came from a woman in her forties or fifties with acute or convalescent COVID-19. In nucleotides, the CDR3 is TGTGCCAGCAGCTTAGGACTAGCGGCGAACACCGGGGAGCTGTTTTTT. Its translation: CASSLGLAANTGELFF. The variable domain in full, completed from reference TRBV7-6 and TRBJ2-2, reads GAGVSQSPRYKVTKRGQDVALRCDPISGHVSLYWYRQALGQGPEFLTYFNYEAQQDKSGLPNDRFSAERPEGSISTLTIQRTEQRDSAMYRCASSLGLAANTGELFFGEGSRLTVL.